This T cell receptor beta chain was documented in a study of identical twins. Concerning this clonotype itself: The junction differs from germline at one of its ends, possibly a read error.

cDNA carried unique molecular identifiers, and a universal primer site was added by template switching. A single record per CDR3 protein comes from TCRdb applying MiXCR to the 5' RACE reads. The table has roughly 700,000 distinct CDR3 sequences, around 8.3% seen once. CDR3 length: 18 amino acids. The data also belong to a second study, concerning yellow fever vaccine responses in identical twins.

V and J are TRBV12-3 or TRBV12-4 and TRBJ2-4; 8 positions agree with TRBD2. This TCR derives from a woman aged 18 to 35 in good health. The sample was PBMCs. CDR3 amino acids: CARSLGGGGSGVKNIQYF. The DNA of the CDR3 is TGTGCCCGCAGTTTAGGGGGAGGTGGTAGCGGGGTAAAAAACATTCAGTACTTC.